One sample yielded the 28 T cell receptor beta chains listed below, sequenced in a study of T cell clonotyping in hematopoietic cell transplantation. Sequenced by immunoSEQ multiplex PCR; TCRdb stores in-frame clones only, minus some. The data show 15,000 to 20,000 clones, around 90% seen once. The sequenced sample was peripheral blood mononuclear cells. The receptor source for this set is a man aged 40-55 years in good health. Some clones in this sample may be carry-over from other donors' samples.

The chain has TRBV19 and TRBJ1-2; 8 bases line up with TRBD1. The CDR3 extends over 13 amino acids. CDR1 and CDR2 (germline): LNHDA, SQIVND (reference sequence). V shed 5 bases, J shed 5 bases, and the junction held 4 bases outside the gene matches. This CDR3 reads CASSPGQEYGYTF. The CDR3 DNA reads as TGTGCCAGTAGTCCGGGACAGGAGTATGGCTACACCTTC.

The chain joins TRBV9 to TRBJ2-3; the D gene could be TRBD1 or TRBD2 (5 bases each). The CDR3 length is 15 residues. V was shortened by 0 bases and J by 5 bases, with 13 bases between the two germline ends. Germline V gene sequence: CDR1 SGDLS, CDR2 YYNGEE. The CDR3 spells CASSVGSGAGDTQYF. DNA of the CDR3: TGTGCCAGCAGCGTAGGGTCCGGGGCGGGAGATACGCAGTATTTT.

The chain combines TRBV7-2 with TRBJ2-7, with D maybe TRBD1 (5 bases). The CDR3 runs to 15 residues. With 5 bases removed from V and 4 bases from J, the gap between germline ends came to 18 bases. The germline gives CDR1 SGHTA, CDR2 FQGNSA. The CDR3 sequence: CASSEHRGRVYEQYF. CDR3 sequence (DNA): TGTGCCAGCAGCGAACACCGTGGCAGGGTATACGAGCAGTACTTC.

This chain connects TRBV4-3 to TRBJ1-2, with a possible D match to TRBD1 (5 bases). V gave up 0 bases and J gave up 3 bases, with 11 bases separating them. This CDR3 comprises 15 residues. Germline assignment: CDR1 LGHNA and CDR2 YSLEER. This CDR3 is CASSQEIGVDYGYTF. The DNA for the CDR3 is TGCGCCAGCAGCCAAGAAATAGGGGTGGACTATGGCTACACCTTC.

This clone occurred once. The chain joins TRBV5-4 to TRBJ2-7, with D possibly matching TRBD2 (5 bases). This CDR3 is built from 16 residues. Trimming took off 0 bases at V and 6 bases at J, with 19 bases between the two ends. Germline V gives CDR1 SGHNT, CDR2 YYREEE (reference sequence). The CDR3 loop reads CASSLAGGGVGAEQYF. The DNA of the CDR3 is TGTGCCAGCAGCTTGGCTGGCGGTGGGGTGGGAGCCGAGCAGTACTTC.

The genes are TRBV5-4 and TRBJ2-1, with D perhaps matching TRBD2 (7 bases). The ends were cut back, 4 bases at V and 4 bases at J, with 15 bases in the middle. CDR1 and CDR2 from the germline V gene are SGHNT and YYREEE (reference sequence). This CDR3 is 15 amino acids long. CDR3 loop: CASSAGRGAYNEQFF. The CDR3 DNA reads TGTGCCAGCAGCGCGGGGAGGGGGGCATACAATGAGCAGTTCTTC.

The rearrangement links TRBV29-1 to TRBJ2-3; 9 bases align to TRBD1. The CDR3 totals 14 residues. The V segment lost 3 bases and the J segment 4 bases; nucleotides outside the gene matches: 5. Germline V CDR1 and CDR2: SQVTM, ANQGSEA. CDR3 sequence reads: CSVDPGQGSDTQYF. The CDR3 DNA follows: TGCAGCGTTGACCCGGGACAGGGCTCAGATACGCAGTATTTT.

The V gene is TRBV4-3, the J gene TRBJ1-1; D ambiguous. Looked up from germline, CDR1 is LGHNA and CDR2 is YSLEER. This CDR3 is 13 amino acids long. V lost 0 bases to trimming and J lost 6 bases, with 8 bases between them. This CDR3 is CASSQEPEAEAFF. The CDR3 coding sequence is TGCGCCAGCAGCCAAGAACCGGAGGCTGAAGCTTTCTTT.

The chain joins TRBV7-2 to TRBJ2-7, with 14 nucleotides matching TRBD2. The CDR3 has 18 residues. The V and J ends lost 4 bases and 1 base, in that order; junction bases with no gene match: 9. Germline lookup yields CDR1 SGHTA and CDR2 FQGNSA. CDR3 residues: CASSSGTSGRTLSYEQYF. The CDR3 region has the DNA TGTGCCAGCAGCTCCGGGACTAGCGGGAGAACCCTTTCCTACGAGCAGTACTTC.

This chain uses TRBV5-6 with TRBJ2-2, with D possibly matching TRBD1 (5 bases). Germline V gene sequence: CDR1 SGHDT, CDR2 YYEEEE. Trimming shortened V by 0 bases and J by 1 base, and 13 bases separated the two germline ends. The CDR3 has 17 residues. The CDR3 DNA reads TGTGCCAGCAGCTTGGGGGGCAGGGTGATGAACACCGGGGAGCTGTTTTTT. Its protein is CASSLGGRVMNTGELFF.

V and J are TRBV25-1 and TRBJ1-2; unclear D gene. V was clipped by 5 bases and J by 8 bases, with 12 bases between them. CDR1 and CDR2 (germline): MGHDK, SYGVNS. The CDR3 spans 12 residues. CDR3 protein: CASSTNVGGYTF. CDR3 DNA: TGTGCCAGCAGTACCAACGTCGGGGGCTACACCTTC.

V is TRBV19 and J is TRBJ1-3, with D uncertain. The V gene's germline CDR1 is LNHDA and CDR2 SQIVND (reference sequence). Trimming cost V 5 bases and J 0 bases, with 11 bases left between them. The CDR3 covers 15 residues. The CDR3 DNA is TGTGCCAGTAGTCTGACCGAGGTCTCTGGAAACACCATATATTTT. Its protein is CASSLTEVSGNTIYF.

This clone was picked up one time. The V gene is TRBV2, the J gene TRBJ2-2; a possible D gene is TRBD1 (6 bases). This CDR3 region has 11 residues. The germline gives CDR1 SNHLY, CDR2 FYNNEI. In DNA form, the CDR3 reads TGTGTGAGCAGGGGAGCCGGGGAGCTGTTTTTT. As protein: CVSRGAGELFF.

J is TRBJ1-2 and V is TRBV29-1, with D maybe TRBD1 (5 bases). Germline loops: CDR1 SQVTM, CDR2 ANQGSEA. Trimming removed 0 bases at V and 8 bases at J, with 10 bases between. This CDR3 is built from 12 residues. CDR3 residues: CSVEEVGDGYTF. The DNA of the CDR3 is TGCAGCGTTGAAGAAGTGGGGGACGGCTACACCTTC. Full variable domain (remainder filled in from reference TRBV29-1 and TRBJ1-2): SAVISQKPSRDICQRGTSLTIQCQVDSQVTMMFWYRQQPGQSLTLIATANQGSEATYESGFVIDKFPISRPNLTFSTLTVSNMSPEDSSIYLCSVEEVGDGYTFGSGTRLTVV.

The rearrangement links TRBV9 to TRBJ1-4, with 7 bases aligning to TRBD1. V was clipped by 4 bases and J by 3 bases; unmatched bases: 6. The length of the CDR3 is 15 residues. CDR1 and CDR2 (germline): SGDLS, YYNGEE. CDR3 nucleotide sequence: TGTGCCAGCAGCCCAACAGGGGTGGCTAATGAAAAACTGTTTTTT. Amino acids: CASSPTGVANEKLFF.

V gene TRBV29-1 combines with J gene TRBJ1-3; TRBD1 might be the D (6 bases). V was shortened by 1 base and J by 0 bases, with 13 bases between the two germline ends. Germline CDR1 and CDR2: SQVTM and ANQGSEA. The CDR3 sequence is 16 residues long. CDR3 nucleotides: TGCAGCGTTGAAGGGACCGGACAGCCCTCTGGAAACACCATATATTTT. The encoded protein is CSVEGTGQPSGNTIYF.

The rearrangement uses TRBV5-4 and TRBJ2-3; no clear D. Trimming shortened V by 0 bases and J by 0 bases, and 5 bases separated the two germline ends. The CDR3 has 14 amino acids. Germline V lookup: CDR1 SGHNT, CDR2 YYREEE (reference sequence). DNA of the CDR3: TGTGCCAGCAGCTTGGGAGCGAGCACAGATACGCAGTATTTT. Protein product: CASSLGASTDTQYF.

The V call is TRBV6-6, the J call TRBJ2-7, with D unresolved. Germline assignment: CDR1 MNHNY and CDR2 SVGAGI (reference sequence). The CDR3 has 13 residues. The CDR3 loop is CATQSVPNYEQYF. CDR3 bases: TGTGCTACCCAAAGCGTCCCGAACTACGAGCAGTACTTC.

The V call is TRBV6-5, the J call TRBJ1-6; the D is unclear. The length of the CDR3 is 15 residues. The V gene lost 2 bases and the J gene lost 5 bases, with 10 bases spanning the gap. Germline V gene data show CDR1 as MNHEY and CDR2 as SVGAGI. CDR3 sequence reads: CASSYRRYNNSPLHF. CDR3 coding DNA: TGTGCCAGCAGTTACCGAAGATATAATAATTCACCCCTCCACTTT.

Notes on this clone: One junction end disagrees with the germline gene, perhaps due to a read error. The chain is built from TRBV30 and TRBJ2-3; 9 nucleotides line up with TRBD2. CDR3 length: 13 residues. The germline V gene encodes CDR1 GTSNPN and CDR2 SVGIG (reference sequence). The DNA of the CDR3 is TGTGCCCGGAGCGGGGGGCGCACAGATACGCAGTATTTT. Protein product: CARSGGRTDTQYF.

The chain links TRBV6-5 to TRBJ1-1, with D perhaps matching TRBD1 (5 bases). The ends were cut back, 2 bases at V and 5 bases at J, with 9 bases in the middle. The CDR3 sequence is 13 residues long. The germline V gene encodes CDR1 MNHEY and CDR2 SVGAGI. CDR3 bases: TGTGCCAGCAGTTACGGGGGAGGGACTGAAGCTTTCTTT. As protein: CASSYGGGTEAFF.

The chain joins TRBV30 to TRBJ2-7; D possibly uses TRBD1 or TRBD2 (6 bases each). Looked up from germline, CDR1 is GTSNPN and CDR2 is SVGIG (reference sequence). The CDR3 is 17 amino acids. Trimming left V 1 base short and J 0 bases short, with 19 bases between. The CDR3 spells CAWSGGRQGTSSYEQYF. The CDR3 bases are TGTGCCTGGAGTGGGGGGAGGCAGGGGACGAGCTCCTACGAGCAGTACTTC.

The chain has TRBV2 and TRBJ1-1; D gene unclear. The V and J ends lost 6 bases and 5 bases respectively, with 13 bases between them. The CDR3 runs 13 residues. In germline, CDR1 is SNHLY, CDR2 FYNNEI. Here the CDR3 DNA reads TGTGCCAGCAGGCGTTGGGAACAGACTGAAGCTTTCTTT. Translation gives CASRRWEQTEAFF.

This chain joins TRBV30 and TRBJ2-3; 7 bases line up with TRBD1. V trimming: 4 bases; J trimming: 1 base; junction bases outside the gene matches: 5. Germline lookup yields CDR1 GTSNPN and CDR2 SVGIG (reference sequence). This CDR3 is 14 amino acids long. The chain's CDR3 is CAWTTGTGTDTQYF. In DNA, the CDR3 is TGTGCCTGGACAACCGGGACAGGCACAGATACGCAGTATTTT.

The chain recombines TRBV4-3 with TRBJ2-7; D tentatively fits TRBD1 or TRBD2 (5 bases each). CDR1 and CDR2 from the germline V gene are LGHNA and YSLEER. Trimming stripped 1 base from V and 1 base from J, with 11 bases between. The CDR3 runs 15 residues. DNA for the CDR3: TGCGCCAGCAGCCAAGTTGGGGACCAATCCTACGAGCAGTACTTC. Amino acids: CASSQVGDQSYEQYF.

This chain links TRBV28 with TRBJ1-2; maybe TRBD1 (6 bases). V was trimmed by 2 bases and J by 8 bases, leaving 15 bases between them. Germline CDR1 reads MDHEN; CDR2 reads SYDVKM. The CDR3 is 14 residues long. The CDR3 spells CASSLGGGAGGYTF. The CDR3, as DNA: TGTGCCAGCAGTTTAGGCGGGGGCGCGGGAGGCTACACCTTC.

This chain links TRBV4-2 with TRBJ2-1; 11 bases map to TRBD2. There are 16 residues in the CDR3. The germline CDR1 and CDR2 sequences are LGHNA and YNFKEQ. V shed 5 bases, J shed 5 bases, and the junction held 8 bases outside the gene matches. CDR3 sequence reads: CASSTLAGGGDNEQFF. DNA for the CDR3: TGTGCCAGCAGCACCCTAGCGGGAGGTGGGGACAATGAGCAGTTCTTC.

V usage is TRBV30 and J usage is TRBJ2-2; TRBD2 matches at 8 bases. J lost 0 bases, V lost 0 bases, and 3 bases had no gene match. This CDR3 has 16 residues. The germline gives CDR1 GTSNPN, CDR2 SVGIG (reference sequence). The CDR3 protein is CAWSVLGLANTGELFF. The DNA for the CDR3 is TGTGCCTGGAGTGTATTGGGACTAGCGAACACCGGGGAGCTGTTTTTT.